A selection of T cell receptor beta chains follows, all from one sample in a study of T cells expressing NK-cell markers. TCRdb reworked the 5' RACE reads into one entry per CDR3 protein, no DNA. The repertoire table contains about 460,000 distinct CDR3 sequences. The sequencing input was blood T cells: a sorted CD56 or NKG2C T cell subset, CD4+ or CD8+ T cells, or bulk PBMC T cells (not recorded which). Receptors were obtained from a woman aged 45-65 years in good health. Each CDR3 is given with its conserved first and last residue.

>TRBV11-3|TRBJ2-5
CASSSPRTETQYF
>TRBV5-1|TRBJ2-6
CASSATTGSGANVLTF
>TRBV12-3/TRBV12-4|TRBJ2-7
CASSLRGGRSEQYF
>TRBV6-1|TRBJ1-4
CASKDRVMAEKLFF
>TRBV29-1|TRBJ2-3
CSVRAGVRTDTQYF
>TRBV18|TRBJ2-1
CASSPGGWIDEQFF
>TRBV27|TRBJ2-1
CASSSKNRVPYNEQFF
>TRBV6-5|TRBJ2-1
CASSYPSASGDPREQFF
>TRBV12-3/TRBV12-4|TRBJ2-3
CASSLRGLLARGQYF
>TRBV4-1|TRBJ1-1
CASSQETGQTLSGAFF
>TRBV12-3/TRBV12-4|TRBJ2-3
CASGRGNRDTDTQYF
>TRBV24-1|TRBJ2-1
CATSPHSYPNEQFF
>TRBV3-1|TRBJ2-3
CASSVLRALTTDTQYF
>TRBV18|TRBJ2-6
CASSHSSTGEGANVLTF
>TRBV12-3/TRBV12-4|TRBJ2-1
CASSFPPSGWSSYNEQFF
>TRBV12-3/TRBV12-4|TRBJ1-6
CASSFQAAINSPLHF
>TRBV27|TRBJ2-5
CASSSRGTGIRETQYF
>TRBV20-1|TRBJ1-1
CRGERGGNTEAFF
>TRBV5-1|TRBJ2-7
CASSLGTGSGEQYF
>TRBV7-2|TRBJ2-1
CASSLALTPNEQFF
>TRBV12-3/TRBV12-4|TRBJ2-1
CASTTLWYNEQFF
>TRBV29-1|TRBJ1-1
CSVAGAVGNTEAFF
>TRBV29-1|TRBJ2-7
CSVEMLASGSGEQYF
>TRBV4-2|TRBJ2-1
CASSQDNSYNEQFF
>TRBV20-1|TRBJ2-1
CSARLHTTPYNEQFF
>TRBV11-2|TRBJ2-1
CASSSSAFVGSYNEQFF
>TRBV24-1|TRBJ2-5
CATSDDDRGQETQYF
>TRBV7-9|TRBJ1-1
CASSSRDRTFPEAFF
>TRBV9|TRBJ1-1
CASSVRQLDTEAFF
>TRBV7-8|TRBJ2-1
CASSPQTGGPYNEQFF
>TRBV9|TRBJ2-1
CASSVGLANEQFF
>TRBV4-1|TRBJ2-3
CASSQGTGDTQYF
>TRBV6-5|TRBJ1-6
CASSYRQGGSPLHF
>TRBV27|TRBJ2-2
CASRQPTNTGELFF
>TRBV5-1|TRBJ2-1
CASSVEWPYNEQFF
>TRBV7-8|TRBJ2-7
CASSPTRQRPYEQYF
>TRBV20-1|TRBJ1-2
CSASRQQFYGYTF
>TRBV6-5|TRBJ1-2
CASSSSLAGGSGTF
>TRBV12-3/TRBV12-4|TRBJ1-3
CASSFWGGSSRSGNTIYF
>TRBV6-5|TRBJ2-7
CASSYSTGASNEQYF
>TRBV28|TRBJ1-2
CASSLPKTYGYTF
>TRBV29-1|TRBJ2-2
CSVEDVGSGTGELFF
>TRBV30|TRBJ1-4
CAWSLRTGGGEKLFF
>TRBV5-1|TRBJ2-1
CASHENIAGGTYNEQFF
>TRBV20-1|TRBJ2-5
CSADRVGRKETQYF
>TRBV28|TRBJ1-5
CASSSGAGWYSNQPQHF
>TRBV7-9|TRBJ2-2
CASSQAYGTPNAITGELFF
>TRBV5-6|TRBJ1-1
CASSLSRMGAFF
>TRBV5-7|TRBJ2-3
CASSFTKGTSGLGESCFTDTQYF
>TRBV15|TRBJ2-5
CATSRDLRVAGGQETQYF
>TRBV5-5|TRBJ1-1
CASSVRPTSNTEAFF
>TRBV20-1|TRBJ1-5
CSAQPGTGDQPQHF
>TRBV6-1|TRBJ2-7
CASSEAGLTSYEQYF
>TRBV12-3/TRBV12-4|TRBJ1-1
CASRRRLNTEAFF
>TRBV3-1|TRBJ2-7
CASSQPVSGLGGYEQYF
>TRBV10-3|TRBJ2-2
CAISESPSGSTGELFF
>TRBV4-1|TRBJ2-1
CASSQGGRGLFPYNEQFF